Listed below are T cell receptor beta chains from one sample, sequenced in a study of PD-1 blockade in classical Hodgkin lymphoma. Sequenced by immunoSEQ multiplex PCR; TCRdb stores in-frame clones only, minus some. The sample holds 20,000 to 25,000 clones; less than 85% are singletons and the top ten take about 18%. Sequenced material: peripheral blood mononuclear cells (PBMCs), taken before the second cycle of nivolumab. These TCRs come from a human donor with classical Hodgkin lymphoma. Each CDR3 is given with its conserved first and last residue. A D gene is named only where the DNA matches it firmly.

TRBJ1-1 | TRBV28 | . | CASTKNTEAFF
TRBJ2-2 | TRBV4-1 | TRBD1 | CASSQRGQVNTGELFF
TRBJ2-7 | TRBV7-8 | TRBD1 | CASSLAHGQGLAYEQYF
TRBJ2-1 | TRBV7-8 | . | CASSQAPGNSEQFF
TRBJ2-5 | TRBV28 | . | CASSSGSPDQYF
TRBJ2-2 | TRBV6-6 | . | CASSYSGGLNTGELFF
TRBJ2-7 | TRBV6-1 | . | CASSGTGPYEQYF
TRBJ2-7 | TRBV7-2 | . | CASSPMGASNEQYF
TRBJ2-4 | TRBV5-1 | . | CASSLSDRDWVKLAKNIQYF
TRBJ2-1 | TRBV7-2 | . | CASSSPFNEQFF
. | TRBV5-1 | TRBD1 | CASSQTGLGYEQYF
TRBJ1-5 | TRBV28 | TRBD1 | CASSLRGQGNQPQHF
TRBJ1-5 | TRBV19 | TRBD1 | CASSIDGQVYQPQHF
TRBJ2-7 | TRBV6-6 | . | CASSSSPGSEQYF
TRBJ2-2 | TRBV9 | TRBD2 | CASSVRTSTGELFF
TRBJ2-3 | TRBV25-1 | . | CASSGTVAGLSTDTQYF
TRBJ2-3 | TRBV2 | . | CASSEAAGAFYF
TRBJ1-1 | TRBV28 | . | CASSSLTGKRTEAFF
TRBJ1-1 | TRBV7-2 | . | CASSLSRRSEAFF
TRBJ2-7 | TRBV6-5 | TRBD2 | CASSTGRGGSYEQYF
TRBJ2-5 | TRBV18 | . | CASSGGRLYQETQYF
TRBJ2-3 | TRBV27 | . | CASSPGGGPSTDTQYF
TRBJ1-6 | TRBV6-1 | . | CASSETGYNSPLHF
TRBJ2-3 | TRBV28 | . | CASRGFTDTQYF
TRBJ1-2 | TRBV5-1 | . | CASSLEGDGGYTF
TRBJ1-5 | TRBV7-2 | . | CASSRQGYSNQPQHF
TRBJ2-4 | TRBV6-1 | . | CASTDGQSPAAKNIQYF
TRBJ1-2 | TRBV5-1 | . | CASSLVLDYGYTF
TRBJ1-2 | TRBV5-1 | TRBD1 | CASSAGQGGYGYTF
TRBJ2-7 | TRBV7-2 | . | CASSPTGSSYYEQYF
TRBJ1-1 | TRBV7-6 | TRBD1 | CASTEGQLDSEAFF
TRBJ2-7 | TRBV6-9 | . | CASRGPSEQYF
TRBJ2-1 | TRBV9 | . | CASSRQVRGSYNEQFF
TRBJ2-2 | TRBV7-8 | . | CASSILNTGELFF
TRBJ2-1 | TRBV19 | TRBD2 | CASSIRGLAGSVPYNEQFF
TRBJ1-5 | TRBV18 | . | CASSSKGTASNQPQHF
TRBJ2-5 | TRBV6-1 | . | CASSVAGETQYF
TRBJ1-5 | TRBV2 | . | CASSETGVSNQPQHF
TRBJ2-7 | TRBV6-1 | . | CASSERGNYEQYF
TRBJ1-1 | TRBV6-1 | . | CASCQDGGHTEAFF